This record covers a single T cell receptor beta chain. The data are from a study of blood T cell repertoires in COVID-19. Study at large: Whether acute or convalescent, the COVID-19 samples came from the United States, Italy and Spain.

Self-reported history from a screening survey and questionnaire set each donor's cohort. Donors in Cohort 3 who had recovered were those with two negative PCRs, healthcare professional clearance, or resolution of their symptoms. The J segment lost 7 bases and the V segment lost 3 bases, leaving 10 bases of the junction unmatched. Per the germline V gene, CDR1 is LNHDA and CDR2 is SQIVND (reference sequence). The CDR3 length is 16 residues. Authors' methods: Reference gene primer amplification gave nucleated cell count estimates. Measured with immunoSEQ multiplex PCR; TCRdb has only the in-frame clones, and not every one. The V and J calls and clone size are taken from that table; D and trimming were inferred from the DNA. The table has approximately 260,000 clones, approximately 84% seen once.

This sequence joins TRBV19 and TRBJ1-5; the match to TRBD1 covers 9 bases. This clonotype was obtained from a man over 45 who had recovered from COVID-19. Sequencing used PBMCs or T cells enriched from blood (not recorded which). In DNA, the CDR3 is TGTGCCAGTAGTATCTCCGGGACAGGGATAAACCAGCCCCAGCATTTT. Translating it yields CASSISGTGINQPQHF. Looking up the rest from reference TRBV19 and TRBJ1-5 gives the full variable domain: DGGITQSPKYLFRKEGQNVTLSCEQNLNHDAMYWYRQDPGQGLRLIYYSQIVNDFQKGDIAEGYSVSREKKESFPLTVTSAQKNPTAFYLCASSISGTGINQPQHFGDGTRLSIL.